This T cell receptor beta chain was obtained from a study of blood T cell repertoires in COVID-19. Data came from immunoSEQ multiplex PCR; TCRdb stores just in-frame clones and leaves some out. Of under 80,000 clones listed, roughly nine tenths are singletons. The sample comprised peripheral blood. The sequence came from a man aged 80 or over in a cohort sampled during active COVID-19.

CDR3 coding DNA: TGTGCCAGCACCCTGACAGGGTTTAATCAGCCCCAGCATTTT. This encodes CASTLTGFNQPQHF. This chain links TRBV6-5 with TRBJ1-5, with 7 bases fitting TRBD1. Germline V CDR1 and CDR2: MNHEY, SVGAGI. The CDR3 has 14 amino acids. Trimming cost V 7 bases and J 4 bases; bases outside gene matches: 7.